These 9 T cell receptor beta chains share one sample of origin, sequenced in a study of blood T cell repertoires in COVID-19. The table came from immunoSEQ multiplex PCR; TCRdb's copy has only in-frame clones and leaves some out. The sample carries over 100,000 clones, 75% to 85% recorded once. Sequenced: peripheral blood. These receptors were obtained from a woman aged 80 or older with active or convalescent COVID-19.

The chain employs TRBV2 and TRBJ2-3, with a tentative D call TRBD2 (7 bases). The CDR3 totals 15 residues. Germline CDR1 reads SNHLY; CDR2 reads FYNNEI. The V gene lost 7 bases and the J gene lost 4 bases, with 18 bases spanning the gap. The CDR3 is CASNKGGAGADTQYF. CDR3 DNA: TGTGCCAGCAATAAGGGGGGGGCAGGGGCAGATACGCAGTATTTT.

About this clone itself: In the same sample, other DNA sequences code for this CDR3. The genes are TRBV5-1 and TRBJ2-3; 7 bases fit TRBD1. The CDR3 contains 14 residues. Per the germline V gene, CDR1 is SGHRS and CDR2 is YFSETQ. The trim removed 3 bases at V and 3 bases at J, leaving 4 bases unmatched. CDR3 bases: TGCGCCAGCAGCTCGGGACAGAGAACAGATACGCAGTATTTT. Protein: CASSSGQRTDTQYF.

The CDR3 region has the DNA TGTGCCAGCAGCGTAGGTGAGCGGGCGTACAATGAGCAGTTCTTC. Translating it yields CASSVGERAYNEQFF. The chain uses TRBV9 and TRBJ2-1; possible D gene TRBD2, 6 bases. Germline CDR1 is SGDLS and CDR2 is YYNGEE. CDR3 size: 15 residues. Trimming removed 0 bases from V and 4 bases from J, with 11 bases in between.

V and J are TRBV5-4 and TRBJ1-1, with D uncertain. Per the germline V gene, CDR1 is SGHNT and CDR2 is YYREEE (reference sequence). The germline V and J ends were trimmed by 4 bases and 1 base, with 8 bases remaining between them. The CDR3 runs to 13 residues. CDR3 coding DNA: TGTGCCAGCAGCCAAGCCTGGAACACTGAAGCTTTCTTT. Its translation is CASSQAWNTEAFF.

The chain carries TRBV9 and TRBJ1-2; TRBD1 matches 8 bases. The CDR3 has 13 amino acids. J gave up 3 bases and V 7 bases, and 5 bases lay outside the gene matches. CDR1 and CDR2 (germline): SGDLS, YYNGEE. The CDR3 loop reads CASSPTGDYGYTF. The CDR3 region has the DNA TGTGCCAGCTCCCCGACAGGGGACTATGGCTACACCTTC. The full variable domain, in which reference TRBV9 and TRBJ1-2 provide the parts outside the CDR3, is DSGVTQTPKHLITATGQRVTLRCSPRSGDLSVYWYQQSLDQGLQFLIQYYNGEERAKGNILERFSAQQFPDLHSELNLSSLELGDSALYFCASSPTGDYGYTFGSGTRLTVV.

The chain carries TRBV27 and TRBJ1-5, with a weak D call TRBD1 (6 bases). The CDR3 totals 16 residues. The V end lost 3 bases, the J end lost 0 bases, and 12 bases lay between the germline ends. CDR1 and CDR2 (germline): MNHEY, SMNVEV (reference sequence). This chain's CDR3 is CASSFGTPYSNQPQHF. For the CDR3, the DNA is TGTGCCAGCAGTTTTGGGACACCTTATAGCAATCAGCCCCAGCATTTT.

V gene TRBV27 combines with J gene TRBJ2-4, with D possibly being TRBD2 (5 bases). Deletions cut 4 bases from V and 5 bases from J, with 12 bases between. This CDR3 has 14 residues. Germline values: CDR1 MNHEY, CDR2 SMNVEV (reference sequence). The DNA of the CDR3 is TGTGCCAGCAGTTCAAGGACTCGACAAAACATTCAGTACTTC. Its protein is CASSSRTRQNIQYF.

Only one count was recorded for this clone. V usage is TRBV10-3 and J usage is TRBJ2-3, with a weak D call TRBD1 (5 bases). The CDR3 consists of 13 residues. Per germline, CDR1 ENHRY and CDR2 SYGVKD. The V end was cut by 6 bases, the J end by 0 bases, with 7 bases between. The chain's CDR3 is CAIRPGSTDTQYF. The CDR3 coding sequence is TGTGCCATCAGGCCAGGGAGCACAGATACGCAGTATTTT.

The chain employs TRBV5-6 and TRBJ2-1, with 13 bases identical to TRBD2. The germline gives CDR1 SGHDT, CDR2 YYEEEE. The CDR3 totals 16 residues. The V segment lost 0 bases and the J segment 8 bases; nucleotides outside the gene matches: 5. Written as DNA, the CDR3 is TGTGCCAGCAGCTTGGCCGGACTAGCGGGAGTCTATGAGCAGTTCTTC. Its translation is CASSLAGLAGVYEQFF.